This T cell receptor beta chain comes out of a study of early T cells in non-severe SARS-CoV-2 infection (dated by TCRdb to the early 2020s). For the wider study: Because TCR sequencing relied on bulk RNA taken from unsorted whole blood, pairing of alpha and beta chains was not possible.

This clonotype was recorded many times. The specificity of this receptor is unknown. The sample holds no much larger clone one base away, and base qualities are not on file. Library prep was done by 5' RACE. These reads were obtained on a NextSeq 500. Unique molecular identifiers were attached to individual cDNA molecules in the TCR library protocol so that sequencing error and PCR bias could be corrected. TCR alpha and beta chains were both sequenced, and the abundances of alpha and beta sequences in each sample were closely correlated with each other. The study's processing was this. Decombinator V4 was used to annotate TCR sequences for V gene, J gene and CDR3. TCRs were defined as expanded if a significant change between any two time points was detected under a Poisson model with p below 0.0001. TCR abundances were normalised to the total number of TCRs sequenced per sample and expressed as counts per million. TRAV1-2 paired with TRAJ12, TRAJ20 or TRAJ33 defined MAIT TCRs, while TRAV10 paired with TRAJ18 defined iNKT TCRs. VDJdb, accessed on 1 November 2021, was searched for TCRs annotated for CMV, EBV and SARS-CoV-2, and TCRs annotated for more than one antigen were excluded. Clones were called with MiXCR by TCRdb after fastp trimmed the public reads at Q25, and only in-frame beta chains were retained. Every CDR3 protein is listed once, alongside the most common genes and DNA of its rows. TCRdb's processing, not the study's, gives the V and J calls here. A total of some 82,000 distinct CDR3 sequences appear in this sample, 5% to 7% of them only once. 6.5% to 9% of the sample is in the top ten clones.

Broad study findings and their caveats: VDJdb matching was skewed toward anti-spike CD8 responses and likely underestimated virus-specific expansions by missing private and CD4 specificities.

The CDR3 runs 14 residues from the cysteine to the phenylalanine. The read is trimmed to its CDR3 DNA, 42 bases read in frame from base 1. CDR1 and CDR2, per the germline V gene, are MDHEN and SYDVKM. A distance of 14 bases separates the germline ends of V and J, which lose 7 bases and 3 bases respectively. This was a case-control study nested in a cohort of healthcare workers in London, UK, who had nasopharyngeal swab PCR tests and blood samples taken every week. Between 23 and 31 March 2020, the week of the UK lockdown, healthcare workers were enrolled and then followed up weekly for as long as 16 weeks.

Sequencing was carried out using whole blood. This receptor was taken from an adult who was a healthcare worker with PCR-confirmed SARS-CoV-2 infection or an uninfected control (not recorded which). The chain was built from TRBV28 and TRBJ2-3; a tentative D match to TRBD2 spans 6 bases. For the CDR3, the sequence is CASTLGLATDTQYF. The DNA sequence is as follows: TGTGCCAGCACCTTAGGGCTAGCGACAGATACGCAGTATTTT.